Sequencing of this TCR beta chain was carried out in a study of cytomegalovirus exposure and HLA in healthy donors. Findings of the study overall: In a later analysis, HLA-associated TCR beta chains were more clonally expanded than equally common others. Cytomegalovirus association was listed for approximately 150 TCR beta chains. Presence/absence analyses treated sequencing depth as roughly uniform across donors. Earlier analysis looked at TCR beta V segments, and most were productive about 87% or about 30% of the time.

In regard to this clone: The antigen remains unidentified. At one end the junction does not follow the germline gene, possibly because of a read error.

The PCR had 60 Vbeta and 13 Jbeta primers. Here immunoSEQ multiplex PCR was the method, and the copy in TCRdb shows in-frame clones only, minus some. The data contain about 180,000 clones, 75% to 85% of them singletons. The sequenced sample consisted of PBMCs. The TCR sequence derives from a man younger than 35 in good health and CMV-seronegative.

The CDR3 nucleotides read TGTGCCAGCGGCTTCCAGGGTCGGGATGAAAAACTGTTTTTT. Its translation: CASGFQGRDEKLFF. V gene TRBV5-6 combines with J gene TRBJ1-4, with D maybe TRBD1 (5 bases). The CDR3 loop spans 14 amino acids. Germline CDR1 SGHDT, CDR2 YYEEEE.